The present T cell receptor beta chain was sequenced within a study of OX40 agonist ivuxolimab in advanced cancers. The table came from immunoSEQ multiplex PCR; TCRdb's copy has only in-frame clones and leaves some out. Seen here are 70,000 to 95,000 clones, 85% to 90% observed once, and the top ten hold 0.75% to 0.9%. Per germline, CDR1 MGHRA and CDR2 YSYEKL. The ends were cut back, 1 base at V and 5 bases at J, with 14 bases in the middle. The CDR3 sequence is 15 residues long. Specimen: CD4+ or CD8+ T cells sorted from blood, collected in a trial of the OX40 agonist ivuxolimab. The receptor was derived from an adult with an advanced solid tumor such as melanoma, head and neck, liver or kidney cancer. The gene calls are TRBV4-1 and TRBJ2-5, with D possibly TRBD2 on 6 matching bases. The CDR3 sequence: CASSQGAGGVETQYF. CDR3 nucleotide sequence: TGCGCCAGCAGCCAAGGAGCGGGCGGGGTCGAGACCCAGTACTTC.